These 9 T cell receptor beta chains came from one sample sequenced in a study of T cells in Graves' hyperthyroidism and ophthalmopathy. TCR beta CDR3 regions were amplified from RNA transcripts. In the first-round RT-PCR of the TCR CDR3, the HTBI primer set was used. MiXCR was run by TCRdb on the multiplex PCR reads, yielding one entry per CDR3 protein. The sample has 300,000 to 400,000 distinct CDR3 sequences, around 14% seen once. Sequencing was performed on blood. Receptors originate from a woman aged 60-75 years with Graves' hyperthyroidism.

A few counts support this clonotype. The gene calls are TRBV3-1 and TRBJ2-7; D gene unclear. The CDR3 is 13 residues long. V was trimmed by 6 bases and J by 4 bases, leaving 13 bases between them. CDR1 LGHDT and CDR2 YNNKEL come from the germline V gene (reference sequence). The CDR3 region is CASSRSTGYEQYF. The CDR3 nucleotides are TGTGCCAGCAGTCGATCAACTGGTTACGAGCAGTACTTC.

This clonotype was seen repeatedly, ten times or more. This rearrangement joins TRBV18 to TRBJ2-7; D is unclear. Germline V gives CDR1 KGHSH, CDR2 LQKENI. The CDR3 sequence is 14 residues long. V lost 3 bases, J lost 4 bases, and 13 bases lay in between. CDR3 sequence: CASSPPGWVYEQYF. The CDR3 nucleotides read TGTGCCAGCTCACCCCCCGGGTGGGTATACGAGCAGTACTTC. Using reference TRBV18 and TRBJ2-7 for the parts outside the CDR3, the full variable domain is NAGVMQNPRHLVRRRGQEARLRCSPMKGHSHVYWYRQLPEEGLKFMVYLQKENIIDESGMPKERFSAEFPKEGPSILRIQQVVRGDSAAYFCASSPPGWVYEQYFGPGTRLTVT.

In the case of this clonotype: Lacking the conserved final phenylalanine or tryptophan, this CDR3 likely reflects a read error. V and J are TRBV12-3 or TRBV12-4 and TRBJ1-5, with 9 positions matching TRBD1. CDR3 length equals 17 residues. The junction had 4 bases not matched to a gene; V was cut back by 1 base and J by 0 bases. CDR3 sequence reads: CASSLGTGAFSNQPQHS. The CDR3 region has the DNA TGTGCCAGCAGTTTAGGGACAGGGGCCTTTAGCAATCAGCCCCAGCATTCT.

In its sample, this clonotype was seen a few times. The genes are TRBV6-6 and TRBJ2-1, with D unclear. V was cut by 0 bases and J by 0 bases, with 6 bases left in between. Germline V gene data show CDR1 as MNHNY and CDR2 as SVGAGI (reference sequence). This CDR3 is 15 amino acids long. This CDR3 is CASSYSESSYNEQFF. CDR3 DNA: TGTGCCAGCAGTTACTCGGAGAGCTCCTACAATGAGCAGTTCTTC.

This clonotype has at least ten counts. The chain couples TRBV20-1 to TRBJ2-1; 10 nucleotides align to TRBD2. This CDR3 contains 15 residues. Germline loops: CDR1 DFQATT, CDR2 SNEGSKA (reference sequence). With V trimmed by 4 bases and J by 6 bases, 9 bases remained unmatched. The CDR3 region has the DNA TGCAGTGCTAAACCCGGGACTAGCGAATCCAATGAGCAGTTCTTC. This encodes CSAKPGTSESNEQFF.

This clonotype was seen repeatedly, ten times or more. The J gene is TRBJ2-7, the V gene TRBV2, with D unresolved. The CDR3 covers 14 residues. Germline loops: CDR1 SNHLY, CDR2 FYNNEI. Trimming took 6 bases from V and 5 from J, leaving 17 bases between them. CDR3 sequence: CASSRTVRTHEQYF. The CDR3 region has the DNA TGTGCCAGCAGCCGGACGGTCCGTACCCACGAGCAGTACTTC.

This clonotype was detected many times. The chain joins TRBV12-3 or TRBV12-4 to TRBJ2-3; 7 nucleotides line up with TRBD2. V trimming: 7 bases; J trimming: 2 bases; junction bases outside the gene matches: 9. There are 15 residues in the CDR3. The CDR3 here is CASTTSSGYTDTQYF. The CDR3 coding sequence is TGTGCCAGCACTACCTCTAGCGGTTACACAGATACGCAGTATTTT.

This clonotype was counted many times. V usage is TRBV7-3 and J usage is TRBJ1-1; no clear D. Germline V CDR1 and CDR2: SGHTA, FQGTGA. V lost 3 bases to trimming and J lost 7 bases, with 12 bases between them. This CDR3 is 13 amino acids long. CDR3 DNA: TGTGCCAGCAGCTTGGTCGGGAGTGATGAAGCTTTCTTT. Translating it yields CASSLVGSDEAFF.

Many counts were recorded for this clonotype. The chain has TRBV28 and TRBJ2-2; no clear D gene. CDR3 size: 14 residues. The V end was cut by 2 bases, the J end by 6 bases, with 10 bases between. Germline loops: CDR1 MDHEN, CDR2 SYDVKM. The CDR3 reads CASSLDLPPGELFF. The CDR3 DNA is TGTGCCAGCAGTTTAGACCTCCCCCCCGGGGAGCTGTTTTTT.